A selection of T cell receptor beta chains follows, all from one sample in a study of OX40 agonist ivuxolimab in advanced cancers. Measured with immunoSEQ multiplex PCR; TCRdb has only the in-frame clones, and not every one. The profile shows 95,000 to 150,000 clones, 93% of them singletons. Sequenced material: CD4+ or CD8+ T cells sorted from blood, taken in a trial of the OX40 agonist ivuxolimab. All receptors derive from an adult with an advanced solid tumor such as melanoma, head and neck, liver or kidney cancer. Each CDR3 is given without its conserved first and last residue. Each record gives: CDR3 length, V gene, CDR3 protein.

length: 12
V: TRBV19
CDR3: ASRGMSLNTEAF

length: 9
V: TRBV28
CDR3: ASSFGTEAF

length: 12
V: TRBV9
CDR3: ASSVRAVQETQY

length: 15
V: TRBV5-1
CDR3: ASSLSAGTSGARGQY

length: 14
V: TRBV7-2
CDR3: ASSLDSGGMKSPLH

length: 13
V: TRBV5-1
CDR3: ASSNRDGGSYEQY

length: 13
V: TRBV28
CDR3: ASASGTSNTGELF

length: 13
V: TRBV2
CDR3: ASGVREGYNSPLH

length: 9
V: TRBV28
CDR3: ASRRDRGYT

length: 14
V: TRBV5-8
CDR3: ASVHRGQGGNQPQH

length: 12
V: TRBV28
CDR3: ASSTRGGSYEQY

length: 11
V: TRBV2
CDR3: ATPQGAYPEAF

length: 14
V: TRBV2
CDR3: ASRPRGSRNTGELF

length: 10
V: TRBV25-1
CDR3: ASSEVTGELF

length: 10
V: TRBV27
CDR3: ASSPFGEKLF

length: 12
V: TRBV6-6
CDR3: ASRSGTGPEKLF

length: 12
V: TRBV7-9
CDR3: ASSTGTQNTEAF

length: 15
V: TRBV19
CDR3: ASSGSHGLAGNYEQY

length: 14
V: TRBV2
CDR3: ASTQNWGQGIKEQF

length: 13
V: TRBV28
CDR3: ASSPLQGVGNEQF

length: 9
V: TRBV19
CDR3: ASQGSYEQY

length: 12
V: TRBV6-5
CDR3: ASSPSTGNQPQH

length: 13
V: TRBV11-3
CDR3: ASSFGLAGPGELF

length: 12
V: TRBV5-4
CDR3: ASSAQGYDTEAF

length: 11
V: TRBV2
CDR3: ASRRLASQPQH

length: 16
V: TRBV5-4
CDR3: ASSLDGTSGGNQETQY

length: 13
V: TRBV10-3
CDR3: AISESHQLGQPQH

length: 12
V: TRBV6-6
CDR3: ASSLSINTDTQY

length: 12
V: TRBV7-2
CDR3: ASSSPGQGARQY

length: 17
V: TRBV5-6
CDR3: ASSLRALTGTSGANVLT

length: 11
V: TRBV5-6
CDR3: ASSLPGVETQY

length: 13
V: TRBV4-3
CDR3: ASSQLDRADYEQY

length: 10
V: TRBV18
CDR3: ASSRDDNEQF

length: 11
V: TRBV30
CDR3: AWSTMGNQPQH